The TCR beta chain described here comes from a study of response to subunit inactivated influenza vaccine. Study-level points and caveats: After each seasonal influenza vaccination, few new T cells are recruited, the authors suggested.

This clonotype came up a few times. Its cognate antigen is unknown. The germline CDR1 and CDR2 sequences are MGHDK and SYGVNS. CDR3 length: 14 amino acids. The V end was cut by 3 bases, the J end by 2 bases, with 11 bases between. TCRdb reprocessed the RT-PCR reads with MiXCR, giving one entry per CDR3 protein. This sample carries around 530,000 distinct CDR3 sequences, 12% of them seen once, and the ten largest clones take 10%. The V and J genes are TRBV25-1 and TRBJ2-7; the D is unclear. The sequencing here drew on PBMCs from blood, taken on the day of vaccination. This sequence was found in a man aged 50 or older who received an inactivated influenza vaccine. CDR3 DNA: TGTGCCAGCAGTGACCCCAGGAAGACCTACGAGCAGTACTTC. It is translated as CASSDPRKTYEQYF.